The clone carrying this T cell receptor (beta chain) was counted at least ten times. The data belong to a study of molecular identifiers for immune sequencing clone quantification. Study-wide context: With replicates, the RNA of approximately 22,000 or 94,000 naive CD8 cells was split five ways and four were sequenced.

Sorted naive CD8 T cells, roughly 19,000 to 1,000,000, were sequenced from 10%, 30% or 50% RNA. Sorting was used to obtain naive CD8 T cells (CD8+CD4-CCR7+CD45RA+). V was trimmed by 2 bases and J by 0 bases, leaving 13 bases between them. Germline assignment: CDR1 MNHNY and CDR2 SVGAGI (reference sequence). CDR3 length: 17 amino acids. MiXCR was run by TCRdb on the PCR reads, yielding one entry per CDR3 protein. The data show about 640,000 distinct CDR3 sequences, 20% seen once. The TCR comes from a human donor in good health. Some libraries in this study had Jurkat cell RNA spiked in. Sequencing was performed on naive CD8+ T cells from blood, with Jurkat cell RNA spiked in. The subset here: FACS-sorted CD8+CD4-CCR7+CD45RA+ naive T cells. This sequence joins TRBV6-6 and TRBJ2-2; weak D call: TRBD1 (5 bases). CDR3 sequence: CASSYGRTYANTGELFF. The CDR3 coding sequence is TGTGCCAGCAGTTACGGAAGGACATACGCGAACACCGGGGAGCTGTTTTTT.